What follows describes a single T cell receptor beta chain. As yet, its antigen is unknown. The data are from a study of regulatory T cells in long-lasting Graves disease. The wider study: Antithyroid drug use was under 3 months in newly diagnosed Graves' patients.

Time point reported: newly diagnosed GD, antithyroid drugs for less than 3 months. RNA extracted from PBMCs served as the sequencing template. Nine milliliters of peripheral blood were taken and placed in EDTA tubes. According to the study, TCR beta libraries were built with iRepertoire HTBI primers and CDR3-region Arm-PCR. TCRdb ran MiXCR on the multiplex PCR reads and lists one entry per CDR3 protein. The sample yields about 240,000 distinct CDR3 sequences, around 20% seen once. General study points: A reduction in accuracy may have resulted from the small sample size.

This clonotype was sampled from a female donor with Graves disease. The specimen comprised peripheral blood mononuclear cells (PBMCs), sampled at new diagnosis, from a patient treated with antithyroid drugs.

DNA of the CDR3: TGTGCCAGCAGACACGCCCGACTAGCGGGGGGGCAAAATGAGCAGTTCTTC. Its translation is CASRHARLAGGQNEQFF. V and J are TRBV7-2 and TRBJ2-1; 14 nucleotides align to TRBD2. Germline V gives CDR1 SGHTA, CDR2 FQGNSA. This CDR3 region has 17 residues. Unmatched junction bases numbered 11, after V lost 6 bases and J lost 7 bases.